This T cell receptor (beta chain) came from a study of cytomegalovirus exposure and HLA in healthy donors (dated by TCRdb to about 2017). Turning to the overall study: An earlier analysis of approximately 640 of the donors reported approximately 300 Gb of sequence data and some 120 million unique TCR beta sequences from about 179 million T cells. An early release covering roughly 580 HLA-typed donors comprised about 290 gigabases of sequencing data and some 79 million unique TCR sequences. Of the approximately 400 genotyped donors, approximately 80% fell in the genetic ancestry cluster associated with self-reported Caucasian donors. The study aimed to test whether signatures of past pathogen exposure could be identified by cataloging public T cell receptors. The study used immunosequencing to profile the T cell repertoires of 666 subjects and linked those repertoires to cytomegalovirus serostatus. A separate validation cohort of 100 to 150 different subjects was used in addition to the approximately 610-subject first cohort. High-throughput TCR immunosequencing, statistical association of individual TCRs with disease status, and machine learning were combined to predict cytomegalovirus infection status. To study patterns of TCR occurrence, a later analysis re-analyzed previously published TCR beta repertoires from around 700 donors and added high-resolution HLA genotyping. In the later analysis, no new phenotypic data were used to find candidate immune exposures; instead, reliance was placed on TCR beta sequences and their occurrence across donors. In an earlier analysis of about 590 of the donors, high-throughput TCR beta sequencing was used to judge whether each TCR beta V gene segment behaved as functional or pseudogenic. Donor age, sex, ethnicity and CMV serostatus were compiled together with the repertoire data. A later genetic analysis used genome-wide SNP genotypes for about three fifths of the 666 donors, treating that subset as a discovery cohort. All discovery cohort repertoires had been generated on a single sequencing platform. HLA typing covered class I and class II loci at four-digit resolution. The number of donors typed differed by locus, with 629-630 for A, B, C, DRB1 and DQB1, 522 for DQA1, over 600 for DPA1, and some 450 for DPB1. Because of strong linkage in the cohort, roughly five DR-DQ haplotypes were treated as single units for association and clustering. Across 398 genotyped donors of the cohort, an average of roughly 200,000 unique TCR beta nucleotide sequences per donor were sequenced, and roughly a sixth of those sequences were non-productive. The research as a whole found: When HLA alleles, especially DR and DQ, strongly co-occurred, TCR associations were difficult to assign to individual alleles. Some IMGT-functional V segments, including TRBV6-2 and TRBV6-3, could not be distinguished by the 87-base-pair reads and were therefore excluded. Because HLA typing was missing for some donors at each locus, association tests included only the typed subset. In a later analysis, several top co-occurrence clusters were reported to appear linked to parvovirus B19, influenza, CMV and Epstein-Barr virus. According to a later analysis, TCR association rates differed among HLA loci, with DRB1 alleles showing the most associated TCRs and HLA-C alleles showing the fewest. Only TCR beta chains were sequenced in this cohort, and the absence of alpha or paired-chain data limited detectable features. Specific HLA alleles were associated with some 15,000 TCR beta sequences at a false discovery rate of 0.05 in a later analysis. A cluster of highly shared sequence variants was judged likely to represent a technical artifact of the sequencing pipeline. Because counts were too low, about 18 rarely observed V segments, including chromosome 9 orphons, were excluded from the earlier analysis of fewer than 650 of the donors. It was suggested by the authors that the approach could potentially be generalized to other disease states and immunological phenotypes. The study gave a list of around 170 TCR beta chains associated with cytomegalovirus. In a later analysis, HLA-associated TCR beta chains showed more clonal expansion and lower generation probabilities than non-associated chains that were equally common. In vitro tests confirmed that a few of the cytomegalovirus-associated TCR beta chains recognize cytomegalovirus antigens. Most TCR sequences were seen in very few donors, while some public TCRs were found in many individuals. Presence/absence analyses assumed roughly uniform sequencing depth across donors, an assumption that may not hold. In an earlier analysis of approximately 600 of the donors, most TCR beta V segments were observed in productive rearrangements about 90% or about 30% of the time, broadly matching IMGT annotations. For the cohort, immune exposure information was limited to CMV serostatus. According to a later analysis, most CMV-associated TCR beta chains appeared to be HLA-restricted, and the HLA associations seemed to be driven largely by CMV exposure. Compared with the 666-donor mean, donors in an Asian-associated ancestry cluster had fewer N-insertions in productive TCRs, according to a later genetic analysis. A further reported finding was that TCR beta sequences accurately predicted the HLA-A and HLA-B alleles for most subjects in the first cohort. The classifier was reported to diagnose cytomegalovirus status with high specificity and sensitivity in both the original and validation cohorts. Linkage disequilibrium might explain the correlated functional status among segregating V segments, but an unknown experimental factor could not be excluded. V-gene and J-gene trimming of TCR beta chains was associated with a missense DCLRE1C variant in a later genetic analysis, and the association was replicated in an independent cohort.

The cohort consisted of 650 to 850 healthy bone marrow donors. All cohort members were sampled while nominally healthy, although unrecorded immune exposures were likely present. The donor tested CMV seropositive and was one of the 289 seropositive cohort members. Every donor gave a peripheral blood sample, and the peripheral blood mononuclear cells from that sample were used for TCR beta sequencing. Genomic DNA extraction from the blood cell samples was performed with the Qiagen DNeasy Blood Extraction Kit. The method was the immunoSEQ multiplex PCR assay. For the multiplex PCR, a mixture combining 60 forward primers for TCR Vbeta segments and 13 reverse primers for TCR Jbeta segments was used. Amplification of the CDR3 region of rearranged TCR beta genes was performed with a multiplex PCR assay on genomic DNA. On the Illumina HiSeq System, the amplified TCR beta libraries were sequenced as 87-base-pair reads. On the study's bioinformatics: A later analysis tallied around 87 million unique TCR beta chains across the 666 repertoires, and around 12 million of those chains were shared by two or more donors. A nearest-neighbor algorithm error-corrected the raw reads and collapsed the reads into unique sequences, merging closely related sequences to remove PCR and sequencing errors. CDR3 sequences were aligned to IMGT reference sequences to assign V, D and J gene segments. For a sequence to be retained, at least a six-nucleotide match to both a V gene segment and a J gene segment was required. Rearrangements were classified as productive when the CDR3 lacked stop codons and remained in frame with V and J, and all other rearrangements were classified as non-productive. CDR3 was defined by IMGT convention, running from the second conserved V-encoded cysteine to the conserved J-encoded phenylalanine. In an earlier analysis of 550 to 650 of the donors, sequences lacking an unambiguous match to a single V gene segment were excluded. An earlier analysis of 500 to 700 of the donors classified V segments as functional when productive rearrangements were above 56.7% and as segregating when the standard deviation between donors was above 5%. A statistical classification framework was developed to diagnose cytomegalovirus status using the catalog of TCR beta chain sequences. In a later analysis, V and J genes were assigned by comparing TCR nucleotide sequences against IMGT/GENE-DB human TR gene sequences. In a later analysis, CDR3 sequences and most-parsimonious VDJ recombination scenarios were assigned using the TCRdist pipeline. In a later analysis, every TCR beta chain was defined by the combination of its CDR3 amino acid sequence and its V-gene family, and reads without a unique V-gene family were dropped. As a way to deal with suspected cross-contamination and a sequencing artifact, a later analysis dropped hundreds of nucleotide sequences that were highly shared and had low generation probability. In a later analysis, a clonal expansion index for each public chain was calculated from normalized within-repertoire ranks of inferred template counts. Generation probabilities in a later analysis came from a VDJ recombination model fitted to out-of-frame rearrangements, and those results were checked against IGoR. A later analysis scored TCR-TCR, TCR-HLA and TCR-CMV co-occurrence with hypergeometric tests, applying a repertoire-size bias correction to TCR pairs. False discovery rates were estimated in a later analysis by permuting HLA or CMV assignments 20 times. In a later analysis, co-occurring TCRs were grouped with DBSCAN, and TCRdist sequence similarity was added when clustering was performed within HLA-allele-positive subsets. For co-occurrence clustering, repertoires with fewer than 30,000 or more than 120,000 public chains were excluded, along with four or five repertoires with anomalous nucleotide sharing. TCRdb took this table from immuneACCESS and kept in-frame rearrangements with V and J called. Such tables lack part of the clones; where checked against another copy, unresolved V genes explain under half of the gap, and the rest is unexplained. V and J calls and clone size are given by that table; D and trimming were obtained from the DNA. The sample's own table lists about 48,000 clones. Jointly, the top ten make up roughly 6.1% of the sample.

About this clone: Its specific antigen is unknown.

CDR1 and CDR2 (SGHTA, FQGTGA) derive from the germline V gene. The CDR3 goes from the cysteine to the phenylalanine over 15 residues. The only DNA kept is the CDR3, 45 bases in frame from the first base. The junction shows trimming of 5 bases on V and 2 bases on J, plus 10 bases between the germline ends. The specimen sequenced was PBMCs. This sequence originates from a male donor in good health and CMV-seropositive. The chain uses TRBV7-3 and TRBJ2-6; the D gene is possibly TRBD1, with 6 bases matching. The CDR3 corresponds to CASSEGQTGANVLTF. Here is the DNA: TGTGCCAGCAGCGAAGGACAGACTGGGGCCAACGTCCTGACTTTC. The variable domain in full, with residues beyond the CDR3 obtained from the reference TRBV7-3 and TRBJ2-6 genes, is GAGVSQTPSNKVTEKGKYVELRCDPISGHTALYWYRQSLGQGPEFLIYFQGTGAADDSGLPNDRFFAVRPEGSVSTLKIQRTERGDSAVYLCASSEGQTGANVLTFGAGSRLTVL.